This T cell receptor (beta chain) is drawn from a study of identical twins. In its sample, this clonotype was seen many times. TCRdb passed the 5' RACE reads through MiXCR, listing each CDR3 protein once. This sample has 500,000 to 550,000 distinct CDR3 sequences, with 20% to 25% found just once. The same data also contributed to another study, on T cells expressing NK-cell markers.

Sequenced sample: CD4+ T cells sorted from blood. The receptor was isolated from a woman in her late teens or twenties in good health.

The chain's CDR3 is CASSFTSPGLAGGSSYNEQFF. For the CDR3, the DNA is TGTGCCAGCAGTTTCACTTCCCCGGGACTAGCGGGGGGGAGCTCCTACAATGAGCAGTTCTTC. J is TRBJ2-1 and V is TRBV12-3 or TRBV12-4, with 16 positions matching TRBD2. V trimming: 3 bases; J trimming: 0 bases; junction bases outside the gene matches: 11. The CDR3 extends over 21 amino acids.